A single sample is the source of the 24 T cell receptor beta chains below, sequenced in a study of T cells in women clearing cervical HPV infection. Method: immunoSEQ multiplex PCR; TCRdb's copy keeps in-frame clones and lacks some. The table for this sample gives roughly 40,000 clones. Sequencing was carried out using blood buffy coat. The receptors were sampled from a woman aged 18 to 75 with a cervical HPV16 infection that either progressed to CIN3+ or cleared (not recorded which).

A remark on this clone: The missing CDR3 end, 3 residues past where the read stops, is filled in from the germline J gene. The chain joins TRBV5-1 to TRBJ2-5; TRBD1 matches at 9 bases. Germline CDR1 and CDR2: SGHRS and YFSETQ. CDR3 size: 15 residues. Trimming removed 4 bases from V and 4 bases from J; junction bases left unmatched: 8. The CDR3 sequence: CASSLGGQGGETQYF. Incomplete CDR3 DNA: TGCGCCAGCAGCCTCGGGGGACAGGGAGGAGAGACC.

In the case of this clone: The read stops 3 residues short of the end of the CDR3; the missing end is completed from the germline J gene. The V and J genes are TRBV20-1 and TRBJ2-3; the match to TRBD2 covers 8 bases. Looked up from germline, CDR1 is DFQATT and CDR2 is SNEGSKA (reference sequence). The CDR3 consists of 14 residues. After removal of 6 bases from V and 0 bases from J, the junction contained 5 bases not matched to a gene. The DNA read from the CDR3 is TGCAGTGCCGCTAGCGGGCCTAGCACAGATACG. Amino acids: CSAASGPSTDT. The full CDR3 reads CSAASGPSTDTQYF.

Note on this clone: The missing CDR3 end, 3 residues past where the read stops, is filled in from the germline J gene. The gene calls are TRBV7-2 and TRBJ2-7, with D perhaps given as TRBD1 or TRBD2 (6 bases each). Per germline, CDR1 SGHTA and CDR2 FQGNSA. The CDR3 runs to 12 residues. Trimming removed 5 bases from V and 6 bases from J, with 11 bases in between. The part of the CDR3 DNA that was read is TGTGCCAGCAGCCCACAGGGAGGCGAG. Translating it yields CASSPQGGE. The full CDR3 protein is CASSPQGGEQYF.

Note on this clone: The read finishes 3 residues shy of the CDR3 end, and the germline J gene is used to complete it. V gene TRBV7-2 combines with J gene TRBJ2-2, with a tentative D call TRBD2 (5 bases). The CDR3 extends over 13 amino acids. V gave up 11 bases and J gave up 6 bases, with 16 bases separating them. CDR1 SGHTA and CDR2 FQGNSA come from the germline V gene. Incomplete CDR3 DNA: TGTGCCGCACGGACTCCCGGGGCCGGGGAG. Translated, it gives CAARTPGAGE. The entire CDR3 sequence reads CAARTPGAGELFF. Using reference TRBV7-2 and TRBJ2-2 for the parts outside the CDR3, the full variable domain is GAGVSQSPSNKVTEKGKDVELRCDPISGHTALYWYRQSLGQGLEFLIYFQGNSAPDKSGLPSDRFSAERTGGSVSTLTIQRTQQEDSAVYLCAARTPGAGELFFGEGSRLTVL.

Points on this clone: The read finishes 3 residues shy of the CDR3 end, and the germline J gene is used to complete it. This chain links TRBV30 with TRBJ2-4; maybe TRBD1 (5 bases). In germline, CDR1 is GTSNPN, CDR2 SVGIG (reference sequence). This CDR3 comprises 12 residues. CDR3 DNA, as far as it was read: TGTGCCTGGAGTCACGACAGAGGCGGT. Its protein is CAWSHDRGG. The complete CDR3 sequence is CAWSHDRGGQYF.

The covered CDR3 bases are TGCGCCAGCAGCCCCGGACTAGCCGCCAGCTCCTACGAG. Protein sequence: CASSPGLAASSYE. The whole CDR3 region reads CASSPGLAASSYEQYF. The chain carries TRBV5-1 and TRBJ2-7; TRBD2 agrees at 8 bases. Read sequence stops 3 residues before the CDR3 end, and the germline J gene provides the missing end. The CDR3 is 16 residues long. The germline CDR1 and CDR2 sequences are SGHRS and YFSETQ. J gave up 0 bases and V 4 bases, and 9 bases lay outside the gene matches. Looking up the rest from reference TRBV5-1 and TRBJ2-7 gives the full variable domain: KAGVTQTPRYLIKTRGQQVTLSCSPISGHRSVSWYQQTPGQGLQFLFEYFSETQRNKGNFPGRFSGRQFSNSRSEMNVSTLELGDSALYLCASSPGLAASSYEQYFGPGTRLTVT.

On this clone itself: The read comes to an end 3 residues before the CDR3 does, leaving the germline J gene to fill in the end. The chain uses TRBV4-1 and TRBJ2-5, with 8 bases matching TRBD2. This CDR3 region has 15 residues. CDR1 is MGHRA, CDR2 YSYEKL, per germline. Trimming removed 1 base from V and 5 bases from J; junction bases left unmatched: 6. The chain's CDR3 is CASSQGAGAGETQYF. The CDR3 bases that were read are TGCGCCAGCAGCCAAGGAGCGGGAGCGGGGGAGACC.

Concerning this clone: Read coverage stops 3 residues before the CDR3 terminus; the germline J gene supplies the remainder. The chain links TRBV20-1 to TRBJ2-7; 7 bases fit TRBD2. V dropped 7 bases and J dropped 3; count of bases not matched to a gene: 15. CDR3 length equals 15 residues. Germline V gene data show CDR1 as DFQATT and CDR2 as SNEGSKA (reference sequence). CDR3 sequence reads: CSVPVPSGTRYEQYF. The DNA read from the CDR3 is TGCAGTGTGCCTGTCCCAAGCGGGACTCGCTACGAG.

For this clone: The CDR3 is cut off 3 residues early in the read; its end comes from the germline J gene. The V and J genes are TRBV12-3 or TRBV12-4 and TRBJ1-5, with 7 bases matching TRBD1. The trim removed 5 bases at V and 7 bases at J, leaving 8 bases unmatched. The CDR3 totals 14 residues. CDR3 sequence: CASSPQGRGQPQHF. CDR3 DNA, as far as it was read: TGTGCCAGCAGTCCACAGGGGAGGGGCCAGCCC.

Regarding this clone: The read comes to an end 3 residues before the CDR3 does, leaving the germline J gene to fill in the end. The rearrangement uses TRBV2 and TRBJ2-3; D is ambiguous. In germline, CDR1 is SNHLY, CDR2 FYNNEI. The CDR3 is 14 residues long. The part of the CDR3 DNA that was read is TGTGCCAGCAGTGGTCAGAATAGCAATCAGCCG. It specifies CASSGQNSNQP. The full CDR3 protein is CASSGQNSNQPQYF. Together with reference TRBV2 and TRBJ2-3, the CDR3 gives the full variable domain: EPEVTQTPSHQVTQMGQEVILRCVPISNHLYFYWYRQILGQKVEFLVSFYNNEISEKSEIFDDQFSVERPDGSNFTLKIRSTKLEDSAMYFCASSGQNSNQPQYFGPGTRLTVL.

The part of the CDR3 DNA that was read is TGTGCCGCCGCCCGACAGGACCGTAGCACAGATACG. It encodes CAAARQDRSTDT. The entire CDR3 sequence reads CAAARQDRSTDTQYF. J is TRBJ2-3 and V is TRBV30; D possibly corresponds to TRBD1 (6 bases). The read terminates 3 residues before the CDR3 end, so the remaining end is supplied by the germline J gene. The CDR3 is 15 amino acids. Trimming took 8 bases from V and 0 from J, leaving 18 bases between them. Germline V CDR1 and CDR2: GTSNPN, SVGIG (reference sequence).

The CDR3 here is CASSLGGGVDGELFF. The DNA read from the CDR3 is TGTGCCAGCAGCTTGGGGGGGGGAGTGGACGGGGAG. The rearrangement uses TRBV5-4 and TRBJ2-2, with TRBD2 matching over 7 bases. The read terminates 3 residues ahead of where the CDR3 ends, so the germline J gene completes it. V was pared by 0 bases and J by 7 bases, with 6 bases of the junction left unmatched. The V gene's germline CDR1 is SGHNT and CDR2 YYREEE (reference sequence). The CDR3 runs to 15 residues.

Remarks on this clone: From the germline J gene comes the end of the CDR3, since the read stops 3 residues before it. V and J are TRBV24-1 and TRBJ2-2; 10 bases match TRBD2. The V and J ends lost 1 base and 7 bases, in that order; junction bases with no gene match: 8. Germline CDR1 reads KGHDR; CDR2 reads SFDVKD. There are 17 residues in the CDR3. CDR3: CATSDFRTSGMGGELFF. CDR3 DNA (partial): TGTGCCACCAGTGATTTCCGGACTAGCGGAATGGGCGGGGAG.

As concerns this clone: The CDR3 extends 3 residues past the end of the read, so its final part is completed from the germline J gene. The rearrangement links TRBV20-1 to TRBJ2-7; D not certain. The CDR3 sequence is 10 residues long. The germline CDR1 and CDR2 sequences are DFQATT and SNEGSKA (reference sequence). The CDR3: CTAAPYEQYF. The sequenced CDR3 bases are TGCACTGCGGCACCGTACGAG.

With regard to this clone: The observed sequence ends 3 residues before the CDR3 terminus, with the missing tail filled in from the germline J gene. This chain connects TRBV10-3 to TRBJ1-2, with D possibly matching TRBD1 (5 bases). This CDR3 contains 15 residues. The germline V gene has CDR1 ENHRY and CDR2 SYGVKD. V was pared by 6 bases and J by 0 bases, with 14 bases between. Partial CDR3 DNA: TGTGCCATCAGGCCCCAGGGAAGAGCTAACTATGGC. Residues: CAIRPQGRANYG. The CDR3 reads in full as CAIRPQGRANYGYTF.

The CDR3 loop is CASRQGNQPQHF. The covered CDR3 bases are TGTGCCAGCAGGCAGGGGAATCAGCCC. The V and J genes are TRBV28 and TRBJ1-5, with TRBD1 as a possible D gene (6 bases). The sequence runs out 3 residues before the end of the CDR3; the remainder is reconstructed from the germline J gene. Germline assignment: CDR1 MDHEN and CDR2 SYDVKM. The CDR3 has 12 amino acids. Trimming removed 6 bases from V and 4 bases from J, with 7 bases in between.

About this clone itself: Sequencing ends 3 residues short of the CDR3 end; the germline J gene provides the rest. The chain joins TRBV20-1 to TRBJ2-7, with D possibly matching TRBD1 (6 bases). The CDR3 loop spans 15 amino acids. The germline V gene encodes CDR1 DFQATT and CDR2 SNEGSKA (reference sequence). V lost 5 bases and J 3 bases, leaving 20 bases between the germline ends. The CDR3 here is CSAGVEAGVGYEQYF. The sequenced CDR3 bases are TGCAGTGCTGGGGTTGAAGCAGGGGTGGGCTACGAG.

With regard to this clone: From the germline J gene comes the end of the CDR3, since the read stops 3 residues before it. The chain has TRBV4-1 and TRBJ1-1; no definite D call. This CDR3 spans 13 amino acids. CDR1 is MGHRA and CDR2 is YSYEKL in the germline V gene. The sequenced part of the CDR3 DNA is TGCGCCAGCAGCCAAGATTTCCAGTTAGAA. Its protein product is CASSQDFQLE. The whole CDR3 reads CASSQDFQLEAFF.

In regard to this clone: The observed sequence ends 3 residues before the CDR3 terminus, with the missing tail filled in from the germline J gene. The chain has TRBV30 and TRBJ2-3; TRBD1 might be the D (7 bases). Germline CDR1 reads GTSNPN; CDR2 reads SVGIG (reference sequence). The length of the CDR3 is 16 residues. The part of the CDR3 DNA that was read is TGTGCCTGGATTGAGGGGGCAGCGCGAGGTCGGGAGACG. It yields the protein CAWIEGAARGRET. The CDR3 in its entirety is CAWIEGAARGRETQYF.

CDR3 bases read: TGTGCCAGCAGCCCCGGGACTAGCGGGAGGCCGTCTCAAGAGACC. Protein product: CASSPGTSGRPSQET. The whole CDR3 is CASSPGTSGRPSQETQYF. This chain connects TRBV4-2 to TRBJ2-5; 15 nucleotides line up with TRBD2. The read stops 3 residues short of the end of the CDR3; the missing end is completed from the germline J gene. Germline V gene lookup returns CDR1 LGHNA and CDR2 YNFKEQ. The CDR3 runs to 18 residues. The V gene end was trimmed by 4 bases and the J gene end by 2 bases; junction bases not matched to a gene: 8.

Note on this clone: The observed sequence ends 3 residues before the CDR3 terminus, with the missing tail filled in from the germline J gene. V and J are TRBV7-2 and TRBJ2-2; possibly TRBD1 for D (5 bases). The CDR3 spans 14 residues. Germline CDR1 is SGHTA and CDR2 is FQGNSA. Incomplete CDR3 DNA: TGTGCCAGCAGCTTCCCCTCTGGGGCCAACGTG. Its protein is CASSFPSGANV. The whole CDR3 sequence is CASSFPSGANVLFF.

About this clone: The sequence runs out 3 residues before the end of the CDR3; the remainder is reconstructed from the germline J gene. V and J are TRBV30 and TRBJ2-2; 7 positions match TRBD1. The CDR3 consists of 13 residues. The germline V gene encodes CDR1 GTSNPN and CDR2 SVGIG (reference sequence). CDR3 loop: CAWSRGGGEKLFF. Partial CDR3 DNA: TGTGCCTGGAGTCGAGGGGGCGGCGAAAAG.

With regard to this clone: Read sequence stops 3 residues before the CDR3 end, and the germline J gene provides the missing end. The V call is TRBV7-7, the J call TRBJ2-1, with D possibly matching TRBD2 (5 bases). Germline CDR1 SSHAT, CDR2 FNYEAQ (reference sequence). The V end lost 4 bases, the J end lost 6 bases, and 16 bases lay between the germline ends. This CDR3 spans 15 amino acids. CDR3 DNA (partial): TGTGCCAGCAGCTCAACTAGGGTCGTGACCAATGAG. It encodes CASSSTRVVTNE. The whole CDR3 is CASSSTRVVTNEQFF.

For this clone: The CDR3 end falls 3 residues outside the read, so it is completed with the germline J gene. J is TRBJ2-7 and V is TRBV28; perhaps TRBD2 as D (6 bases). Germline CDR1 is MDHEN and CDR2 is SYDVKM. The CDR3 contains 15 residues. V lost 6 bases to trimming and J lost 2 bases, with 17 bases between them. This CDR3 reads CASRVRRGGPYEQYF. Incomplete CDR3 DNA: TGTGCCAGCAGGGTTCGGAGGGGAGGCCCCTACGAG.